This TCR beta chain was observed in a study of blood T cell repertoires in COVID-19. Original processing methods: Amplification with reference gene primers provided the estimates of nucleated cell counts. Clones were read by immunoSEQ multiplex PCR, and TCRdb kept only the in-frame ones, dropping some. V and J calls and clone size are those listed in that table; D and trimming were worked out from the DNA. There are about 260,000 clones in the sample; around 87% occur only once, and 2% to 3% lies in the top ten. This CDR3 is built from 15 residues. CDR1 and CDR2 (germline): SGHTA, FQGNSA. V lost 4 bases to trimming and J lost 1 base; unmatched junction nucleotides: 2.

The specimen sequenced was peripheral blood. The chain links TRBV7-2 to TRBJ2-7, with 12 bases identical to TRBD2. The sequence came from a woman in her forties or fifties with acute or convalescent COVID-19. The CDR3 nucleotides are TGTGCCAGCAGCTCGGGACTAGCGGGTTCCTACGAGCAGTACTTC. Amino acid sequence: CASSSGLAGSYEQYF.